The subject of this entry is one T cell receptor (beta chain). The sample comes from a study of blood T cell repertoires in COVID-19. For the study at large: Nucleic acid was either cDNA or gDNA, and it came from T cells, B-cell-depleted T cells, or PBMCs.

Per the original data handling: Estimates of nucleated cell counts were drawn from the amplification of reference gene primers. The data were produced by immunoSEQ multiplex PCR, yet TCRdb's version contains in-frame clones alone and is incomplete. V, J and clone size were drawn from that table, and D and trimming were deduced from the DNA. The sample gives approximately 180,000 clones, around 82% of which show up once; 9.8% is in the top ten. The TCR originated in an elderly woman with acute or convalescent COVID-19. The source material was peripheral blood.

As DNA, the CDR3 is TGTGCCAGCTGTAGCGGGGCTACCTACGAGCAGTACTTC. It yields the protein CASCSGATYEQYF. The chain has TRBV5-6 and TRBJ2-7, with 8 bases that match TRBD2. Germline CDR1 SGHDT, CDR2 YYEEEE. The CDR3 is 13 amino acids. V was clipped by 7 bases and J by 2 bases; unmatched bases: 5.